Listed below are T cell receptor beta chains from one sample, sequenced in a study of T cell responses to AZD1222 COVID-19 vaccine. Here immunoSEQ multiplex PCR was the method, and the copy in TCRdb shows in-frame clones only, minus some. The sample yields more than 140,000 clones, more than 75% seen once. Sequenced material: peripheral blood, taken on day 0 of AZD1222 vaccination. The receptor source for this set is an adult in good health. Both conserved end residues are part of each CDR3. The order of the fields is D gene, V gene, J gene, clone size, CDR3 DNA, CDR3 protein. D genes are given only for firm matches. For some rows the clone size is stated as once, few or many, or as a class when expanded; others skip it.

-,TRBV18,TRBJ1-4,-,TGTGCCAGCTCACCTAGGACTAATGAAAAACTGTTTTTT,CASSPRTNEKLFF
TRBD1,TRBV19,TRBJ1-5,once,TGTGCCAGTAGTATTACAGCAGGGGGTCAGCCCCAGCATTTT,CASSITAGGQPQHF
TRBD2,TRBV7-2,TRBJ2-3,-,TGTGCCAGCAGCTCGACGACTAGCGGGAGCTCGGCGCAGTATTTT,CASSSTTSGSSAQYF
TRBD1,TRBV4-3,TRBJ1-4,-,TGCGCCAGCAGCCATGGGACAGGGGGCGTAACTAATGAAAAACTGTTTTTT,CASSHGTGGVTNEKLFF
-,TRBV7-9,TRBJ1-4,-,TGTGCCAGCAGCGAATCGGGCTACAATGAAAAACTGTTTTTT,CASSESGYNEKLFF
-,TRBV7-9,TRBJ2-5,-,TGTGCCAACCGCTCACCGGAGACCCAGTACTTC,CANRSPETQYF
-,TRBV7-9,TRBJ1-4,few,TGTGCCAGCAGTATGAGGGCAACTAATGAAAAACTGTTTTTT,CASSMRATNEKLFF
-,TRBV28,TRBJ1-3,once,TGTGCCAGCGGACGGATACAGGGCTTCTCTGGAAACACCATATATTTT,CASGRIQGFSGNTIYF
-,TRBV28,TRBJ1-2,-,TGTGCCAGCAGTTCAAGGGGGGTTCTTGGCTACACCTTC,CASSSRGVLGYTF
TRBD2,TRBV10-3,TRBJ2-7,once,TGTGCCATCAGTGAGTCGAAACAGTCTAGCGGGAGAGGCGAGCAGTACTTC,CAISESKQSSGRGEQYF
-,TRBV28,TRBJ1-2,-,TGTGCCAGCAGTTCCCCACAGGGATCTAACTATGGCTACACCTTC,CASSSPQGSNYGYTF
-,TRBV4-3,TRBJ1-4,-,TGCGCCAGCAGCCAAGATCCCGCAGCTACTAATGAAAAACTGTTTTTT,CASSQDPAATNEKLFF
TRBD1,TRBV7-9,TRBJ1-1,-,TGTGCCAGCAGCTCCCGGGACAGAGAAATTGAAGCTTTCTTT,CASSSRDREIEAFF
TRBD2,TRBV5-1,TRBJ2-3,-,TGCGCCAGCAGCTTGGGTACTAGCGGGAATACGCAGTATTTT,CASSLGTSGNTQYF
-,TRBV28,TRBJ2-7,-,TGTGCCAGCAGTTTATTGGGTTACGAGCAGTACTTC,CASSLLGYEQYF
-,TRBV6-2/TRBV6-3,TRBJ2-7,-,TGTGCCAGCAGCCCAGACTACGAGCAGTACTTC,CASSPDYEQYF
TRBD2,TRBV27,TRBJ2-3,-,TGTGCCAGCAGTGCGACTAGCGGGAGGGACACAGATACGCAGTATTTT,CASSATSGRDTDTQYF